Below, 12 T cell receptor beta chains from the same sample are listed, as sequenced in a study of cytomegalovirus exposure and HLA in healthy donors. PCR involved 60 Vbeta and 13 Jbeta primers. TCRdb's copy holds only in-frame clones and misses some; the assay was immunoSEQ multiplex PCR. This table holds approximately 120,000 clones. What was sequenced was PBMCs. The receptor set was obtained from a middle-aged man in good health and CMV-seronegative.

This rearrangement joins TRBV19 to TRBJ2-7; 8 nucleotides match TRBD1. The junction had 8 bases not matched to a gene; V was cut back by 6 bases and J by 7 bases. The CDR3 totals 13 residues. Germline V gene data show CDR1 as LNHDA and CDR2 as SQIVND (reference sequence). CDR3 region: CASSRDRSYEQYF. CDR3 bases: TGTGCCAGTAGCCGGGACAGGAGTTATGAGCAGTACTTC.

The chain recombines TRBV7-9 with TRBJ1-5; no clear D gene. This CDR3 is 13 amino acids long. Germline V gene data show CDR1 as SEHNR and CDR2 as FQNEAQ (reference sequence). V gave up 1 base and J gave up 5 bases, with 6 bases separating them. The CDR3 DNA reads TGTGCCAGCAGCTTAGTCGGTTATCAGCCCCAGCATTTT. It encodes CASSLVGYQPQHF. Combining the CDR3 with reference TRBV7-9 and TRBJ1-5 gives the whole variable domain DTGVSQNPRHKITKRGQNVTFRCDPISEHNRLYWYRQTLGQGPEFLTYFQNEAQLEKSRLLSDRFSAERPKGSFSTLEIQRTEQGDSAMYLCASSLVGYQPQHFGDGTRLSIL.

The chain joins TRBV28 to TRBJ2-1; D might be TRBD2 (6 bases). This CDR3 is built from 17 residues. Trimming removed 6 bases at V and 0 bases at J, with 18 bases between. Germline CDR1 and CDR2: MDHEN and SYDVKM. The CDR3 coding sequence is TGTGCCAGCAGCCGACGGAGGGCCGGACCCTCCTACAATGAGCAGTTCTTC. It translates to CASSRRRAGPSYNEQFF.

V usage is TRBV4-1 and J usage is TRBJ1-3; 7 bases agree with TRBD1. Germline V gene sequence: CDR1 MGHRA, CDR2 YSYEKL. Unmatched junction bases numbered 12, after V lost 4 bases and J lost 9 bases. The CDR3 runs 15 residues. CDR3 nucleotide sequence: TGCGCCAGCAGCCTTACGGGACAGCAGTTAGGCACCATATATTTT. Encoded protein: CASSLTGQQLGTIYF.

The rearrangement uses TRBV5-1 and TRBJ2-3, with TRBD1 matching 12 bases. The CDR3 sequence is 17 residues long. V dropped 5 bases and J dropped 4; count of bases not matched to a gene: 11. The V gene's germline CDR1 is SGHRS and CDR2 YFSETQ. Here the CDR3 DNA reads TGCGCCAGCAGTAAAAACCCGGGACAGGGGGCTTCAGATACGCAGTATTTT. Translated, it gives CASSKNPGQGASDTQYF.

CDR3 protein: CASSARGGSSYNEQFF. The DNA of the CDR3 is TGTGCCAGCAGCGCACGAGGCGGGAGCTCCTACAATGAGCAGTTCTTC. This chain links TRBV5-4 with TRBJ2-1, with 7 bases that match TRBD2. The J segment lost 0 bases and the V segment lost 4 bases, leaving 7 bases of the junction unmatched. The CDR3 extends over 16 amino acids. The germline V gene encodes CDR1 SGHNT and CDR2 YYREEE (reference sequence). The variable domain in full, completed from reference TRBV5-4 and TRBJ2-1, reads ETGVTQSPTHLIKTRGQQVTLRCSSQSGHNTVSWYQQALGQGPQFIFQYYREEENGRGNFPPRFSGLQFPNYSSELNVNALELDDSALYLCASSARGGSSYNEQFFGPGTRLTVL.

The rearrangement links TRBV4-2 to TRBJ2-5, with 7 bases lining up with TRBD2. V was clipped by 5 bases and J by 2 bases; unmatched bases: 5. The CDR3 totals 14 residues. Germline V lookup: CDR1 LGHNA, CDR2 YNFKEQ. The CDR3 loop is CASSEPGLQETQYF. The CDR3 DNA sequence: TGTGCCAGCAGCGAACCGGGACTACAAGAGACCCAGTACTTC.

The rearrangement uses TRBV5-1 and TRBJ2-1, with 13 bases identical to TRBD2. Germline-derived CDR1 and CDR2 are SGHRS and YFSETQ. The CDR3 extends over 17 amino acids. The V segment lost 0 bases and the J segment 6 bases; nucleotides outside the gene matches: 6. CDR3: CASSLGITSGRGNEQFF. CDR3 DNA sequence: TGCGCCAGCAGCTTGGGGATAACTAGCGGGAGGGGCAATGAGCAGTTCTTC. Drawing the rest from reference TRBV5-1 and TRBJ2-1, the complete variable domain is KAGVTQTPRYLIKTRGQQVTLSCSPISGHRSVSWYQQTPGQGLQFLFEYFSETQRNKGNFPGRFSGRQFSNSRSEMNVSTLELGDSALYLCASSLGITSGRGNEQFFGPGTRLTVL.

The chain carries TRBV7-2 and TRBJ2-5; 11 positions agree with TRBD2. CDR3 length: 18 amino acids. Germline CDR1 and CDR2: SGHTA and FQGNSA. V trimming: 2 bases; J trimming: 4 bases; junction bases outside the gene matches: 12. The CDR3 DNA follows: TGTGCCAGCAGCTTATTGGGTGTAGGACTAGCGGGTGCAGAGACCCAGTACTTC. It is translated as CASSLLGVGLAGAETQYF.

V usage is TRBV7-8 and J usage is TRBJ1-3; D uncertain. Germline lookup yields CDR1 SGHVS and CDR2 FQNEAQ. The CDR3 covers 19 residues. Trimming took 0 bases from V and 0 from J, leaving 18 bases between them. The CDR3 coding sequence is TGTGCCAGCAGCTTAGCGTATAGGAGAAACCGGAGCTCTGGAAACACCATATATTTT. Encoded protein: CASSLAYRRNRSSGNTIYF. The full variable domain, in which reference TRBV7-8 and TRBJ1-3 provide the parts outside the CDR3, is GAGVSQSPRYKVAKRGQDVALRCDPISGHVSLFWYQQALGQGPEFLTYFQNEAQLDKSGLPSDRFFAERPEGSVSTLKIQRTQQEDSAVYLCASSLAYRRNRSSGNTIYFGEGSWLTVV.

The genes are TRBV10-3 and TRBJ1-4; TRBD1 might be the D (5 bases). Germline CDR1 is ENHRY and CDR2 is SYGVKD. The CDR3 consists of 20 residues. V dropped 2 bases and J dropped 2 bases, with 24 bases sitting between them. Here the CDR3 reads CAISEALAQGTSPTNEKLFF. The CDR3 DNA reads TGTGCCATCAGTGAGGCTTTGGCTCAGGGCACCAGCCCCACTAATGAAAAACTGTTTTTT.

The rearrangement uses TRBV14 and TRBJ1-2; no reliable D call. The CDR3 is 12 amino acids. Germline V gene sequence: CDR1 SGHDN, CDR2 FVKESK. V shed 6 bases and J shed 7 bases, with 12 bases lying between them. The CDR3 reads CASSRGFSGYTF. Written as DNA, the CDR3 is TGTGCCAGCAGTCGAGGGTTCTCTGGCTACACCTTC.